This entry lists 17 T cell receptor beta chains sequenced from one sample in a study of cytomegalovirus exposure and HLA in healthy donors. The data were produced by immunoSEQ multiplex PCR, yet TCRdb's version contains in-frame clones alone and is incomplete. The sample yields about 48,000 clones, around 90% seen once. Sequencing was performed on PBMCs. The source is a woman in her 30s in good health and CMV-seronegative.

This clone was recorded once. V gene TRBV28 combines with J gene TRBJ2-6, with TRBD2 as a possible D gene (5 bases). The CDR3 length is 16 residues. In germline, CDR1 is MDHEN, CDR2 SYDVKM. The V and J ends lost 4 bases and 1 base respectively, with 11 bases between them. The CDR3 reads CASSSGEESGANVLTF. Written as DNA, the CDR3 is TGTGCCAGCAGTTCCGGGGAAGAATCTGGGGCCAACGTCCTGACTTTC. The variable domain in full, completed from reference TRBV28 and TRBJ2-6, reads DVKVTQSSRYLVKRTGEKVFLECVQDMDHENMFWYRQDPGLGLRLIYFSYDVKMKEKGDIPEGYSVSREKKERFSLILESASTNQTSMYLCASSSGEESGANVLTFGAGSRLTVL.

The chain has TRBV27 and TRBJ2-3, with 8 bases that match TRBD2. Losses at the gene ends were 0 bases for V and 4 bases for J; bases not matched to a gene: 12. Germline CDR1 MNHEY, CDR2 SMNVEV (reference sequence). The CDR3 loop spans 18 amino acids. Written as DNA, the CDR3 is TGTGCCAGCAGTTTATCACCCGGACTAGCAGAGGGGCCAGATACGCAGTATTTT. This codes for CASSLSPGLAEGPDTQYF.

The CDR3 region is CASTGRARTGELFF. CDR3 coding DNA: TGTGCCAGCACCGGGAGGGCTAGAACCGGGGAGCTGTTTTTT. J is TRBJ2-2 and V is TRBV28; 8 bases agree with TRBD2. The V gene's germline CDR1 is MDHEN and CDR2 SYDVKM. With 7 bases clipped from V and 5 bases from J, the junction kept 6 bases outside the gene matches. The CDR3 totals 14 residues.

Turning to this clone: The conserved closing phenylalanine or tryptophan is absent in this CDR3, likely reflecting a read error. The chain joins TRBV27 to TRBJ1-5; 9 positions match TRBD1. V was clipped by 5 bases and J by 2 bases; unmatched bases: 7. Germline CDR1 MNHEY, CDR2 SMNVEV (reference sequence). This CDR3 spans 16 amino acids. CDR3 DNA sequence: TGTGCCAGCAGTCCCGGGACAGGGTTTGGCAATCAGCCCCAGCATCTT. Its translation: CASSPGTGFGNQPQHL.

The genes are TRBV30 and TRBJ2-5, with 10 bases aligning to TRBD2. V was pared by 2 bases and J by 6 bases, with 6 bases of the junction left unmatched. The length of the CDR3 is 14 residues. The germline CDR1 and CDR2 sequences are GTSNPN and SVGIG (reference sequence). This CDR3 is CAWSPIAGGKTQYF. The CDR3 nucleotides are TGTGCCTGGAGTCCAATAGCGGGAGGAAAGACCCAGTACTTC.

This chain connects TRBV2 to TRBJ2-1; TRBD2 is a possible D gene (6 bases). There are 14 residues in the CDR3. CDR1 is SNHLY and CDR2 is FYNNEI in the germline V gene. The V end lost 0 bases, the J end lost 8 bases, and 11 bases lay between the germline ends. The CDR3 nucleotides read TGTGCCAGCAGTGAAGCGGGGTGGGAGGATGAGCAGTTCTTC. Protein: CASSEAGWEDEQFF. The entire variable domain, with the rest obtained from reference TRBV2 and TRBJ2-1, is as follows: EPEVTQTPSHQVTQMGQEVILRCVPISNHLYFYWYRQILGQKVEFLVSFYNNEISEKSEIFDDQFSVERPDGSNFTLKIRSTKLEDSAMYFCASSEAGWEDEQFFGPGTRLTVL.

This clone was counted a single time. The chain employs TRBV28 and TRBJ1-2; no firm D call. The ends were cut back, 1 base at V and 2 bases at J, with 11 bases in the middle. The CDR3 consists of 15 residues. Germline lookup yields CDR1 MDHEN and CDR2 SYDVKM. The CDR3 spells CASSLFPGGNYGYTF. CDR3 coding DNA: TGTGCCAGCAGTTTATTTCCGGGAGGGAACTATGGCTACACCTTC.

The V call is TRBV9, the J call TRBJ2-7; a weak D match, TRBD2 (6 bases). Germline V gene sequence: CDR1 SGDLS, CDR2 YYNGEE. Between the trimmed V and J ends, which lost 4 bases and 3 bases, there was a span of 14 bases. This CDR3 is 14 amino acids long. The chain's CDR3 is CASSPVGGGYEQYF. The CDR3 DNA sequence: TGTGCCAGCAGCCCGGTGGGGGGAGGCTACGAGCAGTACTTC.

The V call is TRBV6-5, the J call TRBJ2-7; TRBD1 aligns across 10 bases. With V trimmed by 4 bases and J by 7 bases, 13 bases remained unmatched. The germline CDR1 and CDR2 sequences are MNHEY and SVGAGI. This CDR3 region has 16 residues. The CDR3 nucleotides read TGTGCCAGCAGTTCTTACGGGACAGGGGCTCGCGGGGAGCAGTACTTC. It translates to CASSSYGTGARGEQYF.

The rearrangement joins TRBV29-1 to TRBJ1-5; D possibly corresponds to TRBD1 (5 bases). The CDR3 runs 12 residues. V was cut by 6 bases and J by 4 bases, with 10 bases left in between. Looked up from germline, CDR1 is SQVTM and CDR2 is ANQGSEA. In DNA, the CDR3 is TGCAGCGTAGGGGATTGGAATCAGCCCCAGCATTTT. Translation: CSVGDWNQPQHF.

This clone showed up just once. The chain uses TRBV19 and TRBJ1-2; unclear D gene. Between the trimmed V and J ends, which lost 3 bases and 6 bases, there was a span of 5 bases. Per germline, CDR1 LNHDA and CDR2 SQIVND (reference sequence). The CDR3 totals 11 residues. The CDR3, as DNA: TGTGCCAGTAGTATCGGGGATGGCTACACCTTC. Protein: CASSIGDGYTF.

This clone was seen once. The chain couples TRBV28 to TRBJ2-7, with D tentatively TRBD1 (6 bases). CDR3 length: 13 amino acids. Per the germline V gene, CDR1 is MDHEN and CDR2 is SYDVKM. V lost 2 bases, J lost 5 bases, and 10 bases lay in between. The CDR3 loop reads CASSLPGGDEQYF. The DNA for the CDR3 is TGTGCCAGCAGTTTACCTGGGGGCGACGAGCAGTACTTC.

V usage is TRBV11-2 and J usage is TRBJ2-1; TRBD2 might be the D (7 bases). From germline, CDR1 is SGHAT and CDR2 FQNNGV. The V end was cut by 1 base, the J end by 1 base, with 14 bases between. This CDR3 comprises 17 residues. The CDR3, as DNA: TGTGCCAGCAGCTTAGGGGGGGGCGGGCGGTCCTACAATGAGCAGTTCTTC. Protein sequence: CASSLGGGGRSYNEQFF.

The genes are TRBV15 and TRBJ2-7; D perhaps matches TRBD2 (6 bases). The CDR3 consists of 15 residues. CDR1 LNHNV and CDR2 YYDKDF come from the germline V gene (reference sequence). V was shortened by 0 bases and J by 3 bases, with 12 bases between the two germline ends. The CDR3 here is CATSRDQPGDYEQYF. The CDR3 DNA reads TGTGCCACCAGCAGAGACCAGCCGGGGGACTACGAGCAGTACTTC.

The rearrangement uses TRBV7-8 and TRBJ2-3, with 7 positions matching TRBD2. Per the germline V gene, CDR1 is SGHVS and CDR2 is FQNEAQ. V trimming: 5 bases; J trimming: 1 base; junction bases outside the gene matches: 6. The CDR3 covers 15 residues. DNA for the CDR3: TGTGCCAGCAGCCTCCGGCTAGCGGGCACAGATACGCAGTATTTT. Residues: CASSLRLAGTDTQYF. Drawing the rest from reference TRBV7-8 and TRBJ2-3, the complete variable domain is GAGVSQSPRYKVAKRGQDVALRCDPISGHVSLFWYQQALGQGPEFLTYFQNEAQLDKSGLPSDRFFAERPEGSVSTLKIQRTQQEDSAVYLCASSLRLAGTDTQYFGPGTRLTVL.

This clone showed up just a few times. The genes are TRBV9 and TRBJ2-2; the D is unclear. Trimming removed 3 bases from V and 6 bases from J, with 12 bases in between. The CDR3 extends over 14 amino acids. CDR1 SGDLS and CDR2 YYNGEE come from the germline V gene. This CDR3 is CASSASEWAGELFF. The CDR3 nucleotides read TGTGCCAGCAGCGCTTCGGAGTGGGCCGGGGAGCTGTTTTTT.

The rearrangement links TRBV28 to TRBJ1-5; 9 bases are shared with TRBD1. V gave up 5 bases and J gave up 2 bases; unmatched junction bases: 7. The CDR3 contains 16 residues. CDR1 is MDHEN, CDR2 SYDVKM, per germline. The CDR3 region is CASSQLTGGGNQPQHF. The DNA of the CDR3 is TGTGCCAGCAGTCAATTAACAGGGGGCGGCAATCAGCCCCAGCATTTT.